A single T cell receptor (beta chain) is shown here with its context. Per the authors' pipeline: Quantification of nucleated cells was approximated via reference gene primer amplification. TCRdb's copy holds only in-frame clones and misses some; the assay was immunoSEQ multiplex PCR. The D gene and trimming were derived from the DNA, and the V and J assignments and clone size from that table. The data show just under 150,000 clones, roughly 82% seen once. J lost 0 bases, V lost 7 bases, and 27 bases had no gene match. This CDR3 comprises 22 residues. CDR1 and CDR2 (germline): SNHLY, FYNNEI. These data belong to a study of blood T cell repertoires in COVID-19. Background on the study: Collection of acute and convalescent COVID-19 samples took place in the United States, Italy and Spain. T cells, B-cell-depleted T cells, or PBMCs provided the cDNA or gDNA that served as material.

This receptor was obtained from a human donor in a cohort sampled during active COVID-19. Input material: peripheral blood. The V and J genes are TRBV2 and TRBJ2-3; TRBD2 matches 8 bases. The CDR3 is CASKPRAAPGERGYVSTDTQYF. CDR3 nucleotide sequence: TGTGCCAGCAAGCCCCGGGCGGCCCCCGGAGAGCGGGGGTACGTTAGCACAGATACGCAGTATTTT.